The 15 T cell receptor beta chains below all came from one sample that was sequenced in a study of cytomegalovirus exposure and HLA in healthy donors. The PCR used 60 Vbeta and 13 Jbeta primers. Assay used: immunoSEQ multiplex PCR; TCRdb lists only in-frame clones, some missing. The data show approximately 110,000 clones, with about four fifths seen just once and just under 3% held by the top ten. Source material: PBMCs. These receptors were collected from a woman aged 18-30 years in good health and CMV-seropositive.

The sample holds a few counts of this clone. This chain uses TRBV18 with TRBJ1-1, with D maybe TRBD1 (5 bases). Germline V gene data show CDR1 as KGHSH and CDR2 as LQKENI. V was clipped by 2 bases and J by 4 bases, with 8 bases between them. The CDR3 is made up of 13 amino acids. The CDR3 nucleotides read TGTGCCAGCTCACCAGGGGCATCCACTGAAGCTTTCTTT. Translation: CASSPGASTEAFF.

The V call is TRBV28, the J call TRBJ2-7; 10 bases match TRBD2. CDR1 MDHEN and CDR2 SYDVKM come from the germline V gene. The CDR3 totals 16 residues. Trimming at V came to 5 bases and at J to 4 bases, leaving 11 bases not matched to a gene. CDR3 coding DNA: TGTGCCAGCAGTCCCACCCCTCTACTAGCGGGATACGAGCAGTACTTC. The encoded protein is CASSPTPLLAGYEQYF. Using reference TRBV28 and TRBJ2-7 for the parts outside the CDR3, the full variable domain is DVKVTQSSRYLVKRTGEKVFLECVQDMDHENMFWYRQDPGLGLRLIYFSYDVKMKEKGDIPEGYSVSREKKERFSLILESASTNQTSMYLCASSPTPLLAGYEQYFGPGTRLTVT.

This clone was observed a handful of times. This chain joins TRBV6-5 and TRBJ1-2, with a tentative D call TRBD1 (6 bases). Trimming stripped 5 bases from V and 8 bases from J, with 18 bases between. The CDR3 is 14 residues long. The germline V gene encodes CDR1 MNHEY and CDR2 SVGAGI. The CDR3 is CASSNRVTAYGYTF. The DNA of the CDR3 is TGTGCCAGCAGTAACAGGGTAACCGCTTACGGCTACACCTTC.

The chain has TRBV7-9 and TRBJ2-3; TRBD2 aligns across 8 bases. This CDR3 region has 16 residues. CDR1 SEHNR and CDR2 FQNEAQ come from the germline V gene (reference sequence). V was pared by 4 bases and J by 2 bases, with 8 bases of the junction left unmatched. The CDR3 coding sequence is TGTGCCAGCAGCTCCGTAGCGGGAATAATCACAGATACGCAGTATTTT. Residues: CASSSVAGIITDTQYF.

The genes are TRBV6-5 and TRBJ2-3, with a weak D call TRBD1 (5 bases). The CDR3 has 13 residues. With 5 bases removed from V and 7 bases from J, the gap between germline ends came to 13 bases. Per germline, CDR1 MNHEY and CDR2 SVGAGI. The CDR3 coding sequence is TGTGCCAGCAGTCCTCGCCAGGGTTATACGCAGTATTTT. This sequence encodes CASSPRQGYTQYF.

J is TRBJ2-5 and V is TRBV25-1; D is ambiguous. The CDR3 covers 11 residues. The germline V gene encodes CDR1 MGHDK and CDR2 SYGVNS. V dropped 10 bases and J dropped 5 bases, with 11 bases sitting between them. CDR3: CATRFGETQYF. In DNA, the CDR3 is TGTGCCACTAGATTTGGGGAGACCCAGTACTTC.

J is TRBJ2-7 and V is TRBV10-3; no clear D gene. This CDR3 is built from 12 residues. V was pared by 1 base and J by 7 bases, with 8 bases between. CDR1 is ENHRY and CDR2 is SYGVKD in the germline V gene. The CDR3 bases are TGTGCCATCAGTGAGTTTCTCAGGGAGCAGTACTTC. Translation: CAISEFLREQYF.

The chain joins TRBV13 to TRBJ1-4, with 8 bases matching TRBD1. The CDR3 covers 21 residues. Germline V gene lookup returns CDR1 PRHDT and CDR2 FYEKMQ (reference sequence). J was trimmed by 2 bases and V by 1 base; bases with no gene match: 18. In DNA, the CDR3 is TGTGCCAGCAGCTTAGCCCCCAAGTTACAGGGGGACGTAAGTACTAATGAAAAACTGTTTTTT. It yields the protein CASSLAPKLQGDVSTNEKLFF.

J is TRBJ2-7 and V is TRBV5-4; maybe TRBD1 (5 bases). V was pared by 1 base and J by 0 bases, with 8 bases between. The length of the CDR3 is 14 residues. The germline CDR1 and CDR2 sequences are SGHNT and YYREEE (reference sequence). The CDR3 DNA is TGTGCCAGCAGCTTGCAGGGCAACTCCTACGAGCAGTACTTC. Translating it yields CASSLQGNSYEQYF.

This chain joins TRBV7-3 and TRBJ2-3, with a tentative D call TRBD1 (6 bases). The V end was cut by 5 bases, the J end by 0 bases, with 12 bases between. The length of the CDR3 is 15 residues. CDR1 is SGHTA, CDR2 FQGTGA, per germline. CDR3 DNA: TGTGCCAGCAGCCCTGGGACATATAGCACAGATACGCAGTATTTT. Its protein product is CASSPGTYSTDTQYF. Full variable domain (rest looked up from reference TRBV7-3 and TRBJ2-3): GAGVSQTPSNKVTEKGKYVELRCDPISGHTALYWYRQSLGQGPEFLIYFQGTGAADDSGLPNDRFFAVRPEGSVSTLKIQRTERGDSAVYLCASSPGTYSTDTQYFGPGTRLTVL.

The J gene is TRBJ2-5, the V gene TRBV7-8; TRBD2 aligns across 7 bases. The DNA end is more similar to TRBJ2-7, so the J call may be wrong. This CDR3 contains 15 residues. Germline CDR1 is SGHVS and CDR2 is FQNEAQ. CDR3 loop: CASSLAGGGSYEQYF. CDR3 DNA sequence: TGTGCCAGCAGCTTAGCGGGGGGGGGCTCCTACGAGCAGTACTTC.

The gene calls are TRBV5-4 and TRBJ1-5; 8 positions match TRBD1. Trimming cost V 0 bases and J 1 base; bases outside gene matches: 3. This CDR3 contains 16 residues. The V gene's germline CDR1 is SGHNT and CDR2 YYREEE (reference sequence). The CDR3 bases are TGTGCCAGCAGCTTGGGTGGGACAGGAAGCAATCAGCCCCAGCATTTT. Residues: CASSLGGTGSNQPQHF.

The CDR3 nucleotides are TGTGCCAGCAGTTACGGACTGAGCGGAAACACCATATATTTT. It is translated as CASSYGLSGNTIYF. The V and J genes are TRBV6-5 and TRBJ1-3, with unresolved D. Trimming removed 2 bases from V and 4 bases from J, with 9 bases in between. CDR3 length equals 14 residues. Germline loops: CDR1 MNHEY, CDR2 SVGAGI.

V is TRBV2 and J is TRBJ2-7; 11 bases are shared with TRBD2. Germline loops: CDR1 SNHLY, CDR2 FYNNEI. V shed 8 bases, J shed 4 bases, and the junction held 19 bases outside the gene matches. The CDR3 length is 18 residues. The CDR3 nucleotides read TGTGCCAGCCGAGAAAGCGTATTAGCGGGAGGGCCACGGTACGAGCAGTACTTC. It yields the protein CASRESVLAGGPRYEQYF.

DNA of the CDR3: TGTGCCAGCAGCGTCTCCGGGACTAGCGGCTACGAGCAGTACTTC. This gives the protein CASSVSGTSGYEQYF. This chain uses TRBV9 with TRBJ2-7; TRBD2 agrees at 11 bases. Germline V gene sequence: CDR1 SGDLS, CDR2 YYNGEE. There are 15 residues in the CDR3. Trimming took 2 bases from V and 3 from J; bases not matched to a gene: 4.